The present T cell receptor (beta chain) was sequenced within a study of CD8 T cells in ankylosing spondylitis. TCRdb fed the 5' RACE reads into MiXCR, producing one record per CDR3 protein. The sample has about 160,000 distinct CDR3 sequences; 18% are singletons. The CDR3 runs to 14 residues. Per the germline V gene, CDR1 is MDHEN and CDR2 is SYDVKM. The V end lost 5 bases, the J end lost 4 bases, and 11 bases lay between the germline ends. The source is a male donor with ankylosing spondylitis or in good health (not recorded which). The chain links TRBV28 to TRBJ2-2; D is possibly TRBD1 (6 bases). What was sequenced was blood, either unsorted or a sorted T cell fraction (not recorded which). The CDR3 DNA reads TGTGCCAGCAGTACTACAGGGAGCACCGGGGAGCTGTTTTTT. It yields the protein CASSTTGSTGELFF.